Here is one TCR beta chain with its context. This sample was taken from a study of regulatory and conventional T cells in RAG deficiency. Blood CD4+ CD25-high CD127-low regulatory T cells supplied the genomic DNA template. The repertoire was sequenced with immunoSEQ multiplex PCR; TCRdb's copy has only in-frame clones and lacks some. The sample has 9,000 to 15,000 clones; approximately 95% are singletons. This sample also belongs to another study, concerning regulatory T cells. That source reports: The PCR used 52 TRBV and 13 TRBJ primers.

The receptor was isolated from a human donor in good health. The source material was CD127- CD25+ CD4+ Tregs sorted from blood.

The CDR3 loop is CASSIGDRGVNTEAFF. DNA of the CDR3: TGTGCCAGTAGTATAGGGGACAGGGGAGTGAACACTGAAGCTTTCTTT. The chain has TRBV19 and TRBJ1-1, with 10 bases lining up with TRBD1. V shed 1 base, J shed 0 bases, and the junction held 2 bases outside the gene matches. CDR1 LNHDA and CDR2 SQIVND come from the germline V gene (reference sequence). There are 16 residues in the CDR3.